What follows are 15 T cell receptor beta chains derived from one specimen sequenced in a study of technical replicates of blood from several donors. Generated by immunoSEQ multiplex PCR, the TCRdb table keeps only in-frame clones and is missing some. The table shows 70,000 or so clones, with approximately 90% occurring only once. The specimen sequenced was T cells isolated from PBMCs. The receptors were gathered from a human donor in good health.

The genes are TRBV28 and TRBJ2-7, with a weak D call TRBD2 (6 bases). V was cut by 10 bases and J by 3 bases, with 22 bases left in between. The germline V gene has CDR1 MDHEN and CDR2 SYDVKM. CDR3 length: 15 amino acids. The CDR3 sequence: CATANRWRGHYEQYF. The CDR3, as DNA: TGTGCCACGGCGAATAGATGGCGGGGTCACTACGAGCAGTACTTC.

The chain has TRBV7-2 and TRBJ2-5; possible D gene TRBD2, 5 bases. V dropped 2 bases and J dropped 5 bases, with 12 bases sitting between them. The CDR3 loop spans 14 amino acids. Germline lookup yields CDR1 SGHTA and CDR2 FQGNSA. CDR3 sequence reads: CASSLSVGEETQYF. The DNA for the CDR3 is TGTGCCAGCAGCTTATCCGTTGGGGAGGAGACCCAGTACTTC.

V is TRBV14 and J is TRBJ1-2; TRBD1 is a possible D gene (5 bases). V shed 4 bases and J shed 6 bases, with 15 bases lying between them. Germline V gene sequence: CDR1 SGHDN, CDR2 FVKESK. The CDR3 runs to 14 residues. The CDR3 DNA reads TGTGCCAGCAGCCTTGACAGCGCCCTGGATGGCTACACCTTC. Translation gives CASSLDSALDGYTF. Drawing the rest from reference TRBV14 and TRBJ1-2, the complete variable domain is EAGVTQFPSHSVIEKGQTVTLRCDPISGHDNLYWYRRVMGKEIKFLLHFVKESKQDESGMPNNRFLAERTGGTYSTLKVQPAELEDSGVYFCASSLDSALDGYTFGSGTRLTVV.

The chain couples TRBV5-1 to TRBJ2-7; 7 bases fit TRBD2. Germline V gene lookup returns CDR1 SGHRS and CDR2 YFSETQ. V shed 0 bases, J shed 5 bases, and the junction held 8 bases outside the gene matches. The CDR3 extends over 15 amino acids. Here the CDR3 reads CASSLGWRERNEQYF. Written as DNA, the CDR3 is TGCGCCAGCAGCTTGGGGTGGCGGGAGCGGAACGAGCAGTACTTC.

The chain joins TRBV19 to TRBJ2-2; a possible D gene is TRBD1 (6 bases). This CDR3 is built from 14 residues. With 4 bases removed from V and 1 base from J, the gap between germline ends came to 7 bases. CDR1 and CDR2 from the germline V gene are LNHDA and SQIVND (reference sequence). CDR3 in amino acids: CASSKTGNTGELFF. In DNA form, the CDR3 reads TGTGCCAGTAGTAAGACAGGGAACACCGGGGAGCTGTTTTTT.

J is TRBJ2-3 and V is TRBV27, with 8 bases lining up with TRBD2. Trimming cost V 4 bases and J 2 bases; bases outside gene matches: 5. Germline values: CDR1 MNHEY, CDR2 SMNVEV (reference sequence). The CDR3 has 15 residues. CDR3 nucleotides: TGTGCCAGCAGTTCGGGGGGGGGCTACACAGATACGCAGTATTTT. Protein sequence: CASSSGGGYTDTQYF.

The chain carries TRBV19 and TRBJ1-2; a possible D gene is TRBD1 (5 bases). CDR1 and CDR2 from the germline V gene are LNHDA and SQIVND (reference sequence). V shed 10 bases and J shed 3 bases, with 12 bases lying between them. The CDR3 length is 12 residues. The CDR3 loop reads CATLVGDYGYTF. CDR3 nucleotide sequence: TGTGCCACCCTGGTAGGGGACTATGGCTACACCTTC.

The chain has TRBV5-1 and TRBJ2-7; D perhaps matches TRBD2 (7 bases). Per germline, CDR1 SGHRS and CDR2 YFSETQ. CDR3 length: 14 amino acids. V lost 3 bases, J lost 5 bases, and 15 bases lay in between. The DNA for the CDR3 is TGCGCCAGCAGCTGGGGGGGCGGGGACCACGAGCAGTACTTC. Amino acid sequence: CASSWGGGDHEQYF.

V is TRBV18 and J is TRBJ2-6; 8 bases align to TRBD1. Losses at the gene ends were 3 bases for V and 2 bases for J; bases not matched to a gene: 0. The CDR3 runs 15 residues. Germline V gene lookup returns CDR1 KGHSH and CDR2 LQKENI. The CDR3 spells CASSPTGAGANVLTF. As DNA, the CDR3 is TGTGCCAGCTCACCGACAGGGGCTGGGGCCAACGTCCTGACTTTC.

J is TRBJ2-7 and V is TRBV7-8, with D uncertain. This CDR3 comprises 12 residues. CDR1 is SGHVS, CDR2 FQNEAQ, per germline. Trimming cost V 2 bases and J 0 bases, with 2 bases left between them. The CDR3 spells CASSLHSYEQYF. The CDR3 bases are TGTGCCAGCAGCTTACACTCCTACGAGCAGTACTTC.

This clone was seen just once. V and J are TRBV28 and TRBJ2-7; 13 bases align to TRBD2. The CDR3 totals 16 residues. Germline CDR1 and CDR2: MDHEN and SYDVKM. Trimming removed 4 bases from V and 5 bases from J; junction bases left unmatched: 8. The CDR3 DNA reads TGTGCCAGCAGTTCCTTAGGACTAGCGGGAGTAGACGAGCAGTACTTC. It codes for CASSSLGLAGVDEQYF.

The chain is built from TRBV28 and TRBJ1-5; D is perhaps TRBD1 (5 bases). Trimming removed 3 bases at V and 11 bases at J, with 17 bases between. The CDR3 extends over 14 amino acids. Germline loops: CDR1 MDHEN, CDR2 SYDVKM. CDR3 DNA sequence: TGTGCCAGCAGTTTGGTCAGGGTCATAGGAGCCCAGCATTTT. The encoded protein is CASSLVRVIGAQHF.

The chain recombines TRBV18 with TRBJ2-4; 15 positions agree with TRBD2. The germline V gene encodes CDR1 KGHSH and CDR2 LQKENI. V was pared by 0 bases and J by 9 bases, with 3 bases of the junction left unmatched. This CDR3 has 16 residues. The CDR3 bases are TGTGCCAGCTCACCACCGGGACTAGCGGGAGGAAGCATTCAGTACTTC. Residues: CASSPPGLAGGSIQYF. The variable domain in full, completed from reference TRBV18 and TRBJ2-4, reads NAGVMQNPRHLVRRRGQEARLRCSPMKGHSHVYWYRQLPEEGLKFMVYLQKENIIDESGMPKERFSAEFPKEGPSILRIQQVVRGDSAAYFCASSPPGLAGGSIQYFGAGTRLSVL.

V usage is TRBV18 and J usage is TRBJ2-3, with TRBD2 matching over 11 bases. V shed 4 bases, J shed 2 bases, and the junction held 5 bases outside the gene matches. The CDR3 length is 16 residues. The germline V gene has CDR1 KGHSH and CDR2 LQKENI. CDR3 nucleotide sequence: TGTGCCAGCTCACTGGGGGGACTAGCGGTCACAGATACGCAGTATTTT. It codes for CASSLGGLAVTDTQYF.

This chain links TRBV30 with TRBJ2-7; TRBD2 matches at 9 bases. CDR3 length: 13 amino acids. Germline trimming cut 4 bases from V and 3 bases from J; bases unmatched to any gene: 4. Germline loops: CDR1 GTSNPN, CDR2 SVGIG (reference sequence). Here the CDR3 DNA reads TGTGCCTGGACTGCGGGAGGGGACTACGAGCAGTACTTC. This sequence encodes CAWTAGGDYEQYF.